Below are 8 T cell receptor beta chains sequenced from a single sample in a study of blood T cell repertoires in COVID-19. The table came from immunoSEQ multiplex PCR; TCRdb's copy has only in-frame clones and leaves some out. The sample holds around 360,000 clones, around 87% seen once. Input material: peripheral blood. The receptors were gathered from a woman under 40 with COVID-19, enrolled during active disease.

The J gene is TRBJ2-1, the V gene TRBV27; TRBD2 agrees at 7 bases. There are 16 residues in the CDR3. The V gene's germline CDR1 is MNHEY and CDR2 SMNVEV (reference sequence). Germline trimming cut 2 bases from V and 0 bases from J; bases unmatched to any gene: 4. The CDR3 here is CASSLASGGSYNEQFF. The CDR3, as DNA: TGTGCCAGCAGTTTAGCCTCGGGGGGCTCCTACAATGAGCAGTTCTTC.

The chain carries TRBV7-9 and TRBJ2-7, with TRBD1 identical over 8 bases. With V trimmed by 5 bases and J by 3 bases, 9 bases remained unmatched. This CDR3 region has 15 residues. From germline, CDR1 is SEHNR and CDR2 FQNEAQ (reference sequence). The CDR3, as DNA: TGTGCCAGCAGCCCTAAACCGGGACAGGACTACGAGCAGTACTTC. Translating gives CASSPKPGQDYEQYF. The full variable domain, with the rest looked up from reference TRBV7-9 and TRBJ2-7, is DTGVSQNPRHKITKRGQNVTFRCDPISEHNRLYWYRQTLGQGPEFLTYFQNEAQLEKSRLLSDRFSAERPKGSFSTLEIQRTEQGDSAMYLCASSPKPGQDYEQYFGPGTRLTVT.

The chain has TRBV6-5 and TRBJ2-7; 8 positions match TRBD2. The germline V gene encodes CDR1 MNHEY and CDR2 SVGAGI. The CDR3 extends over 14 amino acids. V trimming: 6 bases; J trimming: 6 bases; junction bases outside the gene matches: 10. CDR3 sequence (DNA): TGTGCCAGCAGCCACACGGGAGGGCTGGGCGAGCAGTACTTC. Its translation: CASSHTGGLGEQYF.

The gene calls are TRBV25-1 and TRBJ2-7; D not resolved. V lost 2 bases to trimming and J lost 2 bases, with 10 bases between them. The CDR3 runs 14 residues. Germline V gene sequence: CDR1 MGHDK, CDR2 SYGVNS. CDR3 sequence reads: CASSENYPTYEQYF. CDR3 DNA: TGTGCCAGCAGTGAAAACTATCCCACCTACGAGCAGTACTTC.

The CDR3 bases are TGTGCCAGCAGTTTACGGGGGACAGGGCCCTACGAGCAGTACTTC. This translates into CASSLRGTGPYEQYF. J is TRBJ2-7 and V is TRBV28, with TRBD1 matching 9 bases. V dropped 2 bases and J dropped 2; count of bases not matched to a gene: 4. The CDR3 runs 15 residues. Germline CDR1 MDHEN, CDR2 SYDVKM.

The chain carries TRBV24-1 and TRBJ1-5; D unclear. The CDR3 spans 12 residues. From germline, CDR1 is KGHDR and CDR2 SFDVKD. The ends were cut back, 7 bases at V and 9 bases at J, with 12 bases in the middle. The CDR3 sequence: CATRAAVGPQHF. In DNA form, the CDR3 reads TGTGCCACCAGAGCCGCCGTTGGGCCCCAGCATTTT.

The chain combines TRBV5-1 with TRBJ2-7; perhaps TRBD1 as D (6 bases). CDR1 is SGHRS and CDR2 is YFSETQ in the germline V gene. This CDR3 comprises 14 residues. The V and J ends lost 4 bases and 0 bases respectively, with 11 bases between them. The CDR3 sequence: CASSPGTPSYEQYF. CDR3 coding DNA: TGCGCCAGCAGCCCCGGGACACCCTCCTACGAGCAGTACTTC. Drawing the rest from reference TRBV5-1 and TRBJ2-7, the complete variable domain is KAGVTQTPRYLIKTRGQQVTLSCSPISGHRSVSWYQQTPGQGLQFLFEYFSETQRNKGNFPGRFSGRQFSNSRSEMNVSTLELGDSALYLCASSPGTPSYEQYFGPGTRLTVT.

The chain joins TRBV30 to TRBJ1-6, with D possibly TRBD1 on 5 matching bases. The CDR3 is 16 residues long. Germline CDR1 GTSNPN, CDR2 SVGIG (reference sequence). V dropped 0 bases and J dropped 7 bases, with 16 bases sitting between them. CDR3 protein: CAWSVYGGGGNSPLHF. For the CDR3, the DNA is TGTGCCTGGAGTGTGTATGGTGGGGGAGGGAATTCACCCCTCCACTTT.